These 8 T cell receptor beta chains share one sample of origin, sequenced in a study of beta chain features in type 1 diabetes. Reverse transcription of all isolated RNA meant that expressed TCRB transcripts were sequenced. Clones were sequenced by immunoSEQ multiplex PCR, and TCRdb holds only the in-frame ones, with some missing. This table has 300,000 to 350,000 clones, around 8.5% appearing once. Study conclusions and caveats: Type 1 diabetes patients showed a moderate but significant shortening of TCRB CDR3s in all four CD4+ subsets.

These receptors have no identified antigens. Sequenced input: central memory CD4+ T cells from blood. The receptors come from a man aged 30 to 39 with type 1 diabetes.

This clone was observed a few times. The chain uses TRBV6-1 and TRBJ2-7; D gene ambiguous. V lost 4 bases, J lost 9 bases, and 16 bases lay in between. Germline values: CDR1 MNHNS, CDR2 SASEGT. The CDR3 runs to 13 residues. The DNA of the CDR3 is TGTGCCAGCAGTGGAGAACCAAAGGTCGGGCAGTACTTC. Translation gives CASSGEPKVGQYF.

The CDR3 is CASSVVNRTYEQYF. The CDR3 DNA reads as TGTGCCAGCAGCGTAGTTAACAGGACCTACGAGCAGTACTTC. The chain links TRBV9 to TRBJ2-5, with D possibly matching TRBD1 (5 bases). The end of the DNA aligns better with TRBJ2-7, so the J call may be wrong. The CDR3 consists of 14 residues. The germline CDR1 and CDR2 sequences are SGDLS and YYNGEE.

Ten or more counts support this clone. The rearrangement uses TRBV27 and TRBJ1-1, with D unclear. CDR1 and CDR2 from the germline V gene are MNHEY and SMNVEV (reference sequence). The CDR3 runs to 14 residues. V was trimmed by 2 bases and J by 6 bases, leaving 13 bases between them. This CDR3 is CASSLNRETPEAFF. The CDR3 region has the DNA TGTGCCAGCAGTTTAAACCGGGAGACTCCTGAAGCTTTCTTT.

The sample holds a few counts of this clone. The chain carries TRBV7-9 and TRBJ2-2; D is possibly TRBD2 (5 bases). Trimming took off 1 base at V and 7 bases at J, with 10 bases between the two ends. The germline V gene has CDR1 SEHNR and CDR2 FQNEAQ (reference sequence). This CDR3 region has 14 residues. CDR3 sequence (DNA): TGTGCCAGCAGCTTAGGAGGGCACGGCGGGGAGCTGTTTTTT. Translation gives CASSLGGHGGELFF.

Only a few counts were recorded for this clone. Other nucleotide sequences in the sample specify the same CDR3. The chain combines TRBV20-1 with TRBJ1-3; D is unresolved. V lost 4 bases to trimming and J lost 4 bases, with 5 bases between them. The CDR3 runs 11 residues. The V gene's germline CDR1 is DFQATT and CDR2 SNEGSKA (reference sequence). CDR3 bases: TGCAGTGCTAACAGCGGAAACACCATATATTTT. Encoded protein: CSANSGNTIYF.

The chain employs TRBV6-6 and TRBJ1-6; D unclear. This CDR3 has 15 amino acids. Trimming removed 2 bases at V and 9 bases at J, with 14 bases between. Germline-derived CDR1 and CDR2 are MNHNY and SVGAGI (reference sequence). CDR3: CASSYDEGKSSPLHF. Here the CDR3 DNA reads TGTGCCAGCAGTTACGACGAAGGGAAGTCTTCACCCCTCCACTTT.

V and J are TRBV18 and TRBJ2-7; TRBD1 matches 8 bases. Germline lookup yields CDR1 KGHSH and CDR2 LQKENI. The V segment lost 3 bases and the J segment 0 bases; nucleotides outside the gene matches: 4. The CDR3 totals 15 residues. The CDR3 DNA is TGTGCCAGCTCACCTGGGACAGGCTTCTCCTACGAGCAGTACTTC. Its protein is CASSPGTGFSYEQYF.

V and J are TRBV7-2 and TRBJ2-1; D may be TRBD2 (6 bases). The CDR3 has 14 residues. Germline loops: CDR1 SGHTA, CDR2 FQGNSA. V lost 3 bases and J lost 9, with 15 bases in between. The CDR3 coding sequence is TGTGCCAGCAGCTTTCGGGACTTCCCAAGTGAGCAGTTCTTC. Translating gives CASSFRDFPSEQFF. Filled out from reference TRBV7-2 and TRBJ2-1, the complete variable domain reads GAGVSQSPSNKVTEKGKDVELRCDPISGHTALYWYRQSLGQGLEFLIYFQGNSAPDKSGLPSDRFSAERTGGSVSTLTIQRTQQEDSAVYLCASSFRDFPSEQFFGPGTRLTVL.